Following are 19 T cell receptor beta chains from one sample sequenced in a study of cytomegalovirus exposure and HLA in healthy donors. Vbeta (60) and Jbeta (13) primers were used in the PCR. Sequencing was performed with immunoSEQ multiplex PCR; in TCRdb, only in-frame clones are kept and a portion is missing. The sample shows 95,000 to 150,000 clones, under 90% of them seen only once. Sequenced sample: PBMCs. The receptor set was obtained from a woman in her forties in good health and CMV-seronegative.

V is TRBV11-2 and J is TRBJ1-2, with D tentatively TRBD1 (5 bases). Trimming stripped 1 base from V and 7 bases from J, with 13 bases between. CDR1 and CDR2 (germline): SGHAT, FQNNGV. CDR3 length equals 14 residues. The CDR3 sequence: CASSLGQTGGGYTF. CDR3 in DNA: TGTGCCAGCAGCTTAGGGCAAACCGGGGGTGGCTACACCTTC.

The rearrangement links TRBV6-6 to TRBJ2-7; no clear D gene. V gave up 6 bases and J gave up 7 bases, with 7 bases separating them. The germline CDR1 and CDR2 sequences are MNHNY and SVGAGI (reference sequence). The CDR3 consists of 10 residues. The CDR3 sequence is CASRFREQYF. The CDR3 coding sequence is TGTGCCAGCAGGTTCCGGGAGCAGTACTTC.

V is TRBV5-1 and J is TRBJ2-7; possibly TRBD1 for D (5 bases). The CDR3 loop spans 14 amino acids. Germline V gene data show CDR1 as SGHRS and CDR2 as YFSETQ. V was shortened by 0 bases and J by 2 bases, with 9 bases between the two germline ends. As DNA, the CDR3 is TGCGCCAGCAGCTTGGGCGACAGCCCCTACGAGCAGTACTTC. Encoded protein: CASSLGDSPYEQYF.

The chain joins TRBV5-1 to TRBJ2-3; TRBD2 might be the D (5 bases). Germline V gene data show CDR1 as SGHRS and CDR2 as YFSETQ. CDR3 length: 12 residues. The germline V and J ends were trimmed by 5 bases and 6 bases, with 10 bases remaining between them. CDR3: CASRHDYDTQYF. In DNA form, the CDR3 reads TGCGCCAGCAGGCACGACTATGATACGCAGTATTTT.

V and J are TRBV5-1 and TRBJ2-1; 11 bases agree with TRBD2. Germline CDR1 is SGHRS and CDR2 is YFSETQ. V lost 1 base and J lost 2; bases outside the gene matches: 5. The CDR3 is 17 residues long. The CDR3 region has the DNA TGCGCCAGCAGCTTGAACCCTAGCGGGGGGACCTACAATGAGCAGTTCTTC. Translating it yields CASSLNPSGGTYNEQFF.

The chain employs TRBV7-2 and TRBJ2-1; 10 nucleotides align to TRBD2. V lost 5 bases to trimming and J lost 3 bases; unmatched junction nucleotides: 16. From germline, CDR1 is SGHTA and CDR2 FQGNSA. The CDR3 length is 19 residues. The CDR3 loop reads CASSLLGSGRAGDYNEQFF. The CDR3 DNA reads as TGTGCCAGCAGCCTCCTAGGGAGCGGGAGGGCCGGGGACTACAATGAGCAGTTCTTC. Based on the CDR3 plus reference TRBV7-2 and TRBJ2-1, the full variable domain is GAGVSQSPSNKVTEKGKDVELRCDPISGHTALYWYRQSLGQGLEFLIYFQGNSAPDKSGLPSDRFSAERTGGSVSTLTIQRTQQEDSAVYLCASSLLGSGRAGDYNEQFFGPGTRLTVL.

The gene calls are TRBV2 and TRBJ2-7, with D maybe TRBD2 (5 bases). The germline V gene has CDR1 SNHLY and CDR2 FYNNEI. V gave up 6 bases and J gave up 2 bases, with 14 bases separating them. The CDR3 contains 14 residues. CDR3: CASSASLRAYEQYF. In DNA, the CDR3 is TGTGCCAGCAGCGCTAGTTTGAGGGCCTACGAGCAGTACTTC. The variable domain in full, with the rest retrieved from reference TRBV2 and TRBJ2-7, is EPEVTQTPSHQVTQMGQEVILRCVPISNHLYFYWYRQILGQKVEFLVSFYNNEISEKSEIFDDQFSVERPDGSNFTLKIRSTKLEDSAMYFCASSASLRAYEQYFGPGTRLTVT.

The chain combines TRBV10-1 with TRBJ2-3; no clear D gene. Trimming took 3 bases from V and 2 from J, leaving 3 bases between them. The CDR3 covers 12 residues. Germline V lookup: CDR1 WNHNN, CDR2 SYGVQD (reference sequence). The CDR3: CASSEYTDTQYF. CDR3 coding DNA: TGCGCCAGCAGTGAATACACAGATACGCAGTATTTT.

The chain carries TRBV9 and TRBJ2-1, with D possibly TRBD2 on 5 matching bases. Trimming removed 0 bases from V and 3 bases from J, with 13 bases in between. Germline CDR1 is SGDLS and CDR2 is YYNGEE. This CDR3 has 16 amino acids. CDR3 amino acids: CASSVEWAGNYNEQFF. The CDR3 DNA follows: TGTGCCAGCAGCGTAGAGTGGGCCGGGAACTACAATGAGCAGTTCTTC.

This chain uses TRBV18 with TRBJ2-3; no clear D. The germline CDR1 and CDR2 sequences are KGHSH and LQKENI. V gave up 2 bases and J gave up 5 bases, with 8 bases separating them. CDR3 length equals 13 residues. Written as DNA, the CDR3 is TGTGCCAGCTCACCAGGGCACGGAGATACGCAGTATTTT. Encoded protein: CASSPGHGDTQYF.

The J gene is TRBJ1-4, the V gene TRBV12-5; a possible D gene is TRBD1 (5 bases). CDR1 is LGHNT, CDR2 FRNRAP, per germline. The CDR3 is 13 amino acids. Trimming left V 6 bases short and J 6 bases short, with 11 bases between. CDR3 in amino acids: CASGRGTYEKLFF. The DNA of the CDR3 is TGTGCTAGTGGCCGGGGGACTTATGAAAAACTGTTTTTT.

The CDR3 DNA sequence: TGTGCCAGTAGTACCCGACAGGGGGCCCATGGGCTCGAGCAGTACTTC. Translating it yields CASSTRQGAHGLEQYF. The J gene is TRBJ2-7, the V gene TRBV19; 10 positions match TRBD1. V lost 4 bases, J lost 6 bases, and 12 bases stayed unmatched. The CDR3 runs to 16 residues. The germline V gene has CDR1 LNHDA and CDR2 SQIVND (reference sequence).

The rearrangement uses TRBV6-1 and TRBJ2-5, with D perhaps matching TRBD2 (6 bases). Germline V gene lookup returns CDR1 MNHNS and CDR2 SASEGT. Trimming removed 1 base at V and 9 bases at J, with 15 bases between. This CDR3 has 14 amino acids. This chain's CDR3 is CASSEDRAGIAQYF. CDR3 coding DNA: TGTGCCAGCAGTGAAGATCGAGCGGGCATTGCCCAGTACTTC.

The rearrangement links TRBV21-1 to TRBJ2-7; TRBD2, the table's D call, lacks a check against the DNA. TRBV21-1 is designated a pseudogene. The CDR3 runs to 14 residues. DNA of the CDR3: TGTGCCAGCAGCAAAGGTCGGAGAACCTACGAGCAGTACTTC. It codes for CASSKGRRTYEQYF.

The CDR3 DNA reads TGCGCCAGCAGCTCCCAGGGAACTAATTCACCCCTCCACTTT. The encoded protein is CASSSQGTNSPLHF. The rearrangement links TRBV5-1 to TRBJ1-6, with a tentative D call TRBD1 (5 bases). V was shortened by 3 bases and J by 6 bases, with 10 bases between the two germline ends. The CDR3 has 14 residues. In germline, CDR1 is SGHRS, CDR2 YFSETQ.

The V gene is TRBV4-1, the J gene TRBJ1-2; D ambiguous. The CDR3 loop spans 14 amino acids. V dropped 0 bases and J dropped 3 bases, with 8 bases sitting between them. CDR1 is MGHRA, CDR2 YSYEKL, per germline. In DNA form, the CDR3 reads TGCGCCAGCAGCCAAGATCCCCAGGACTATGGCTACACCTTC. Protein: CASSQDPQDYGYTF.

This rearrangement joins TRBV30 to TRBJ1-2; 7 bases map to TRBD1. The CDR3 has 12 residues. The V segment lost 4 bases and the J segment 7 bases; nucleotides outside the gene matches: 6. The germline V gene encodes CDR1 GTSNPN and CDR2 SVGIG (reference sequence). The CDR3 spells CAWTTGASGYTF. CDR3 sequence (DNA): TGTGCCTGGACTACAGGGGCAAGTGGCTACACCTTC.

The chain carries TRBV6-1 and TRBJ1-5; no reliable D call. Germline V gives CDR1 MNHNS, CDR2 SASEGT. This CDR3 is 13 amino acids long. Trimming cost V 6 bases and J 5 bases, with 11 bases left between them. CDR3 sequence: CASRKEGYQPQHF. CDR3 DNA: TGTGCCAGCAGAAAGGAGGGCTATCAGCCCCAGCATTTT.

The chain combines TRBV4-3 with TRBJ2-1; possible D gene TRBD1, 6 bases. CDR3 size: 13 residues. The V end was cut by 4 bases, the J end by 8 bases, with 12 bases between. The germline CDR1 and CDR2 sequences are LGHNA and YSLEER. The CDR3 reads CASSPDRYDEQFF. The DNA of the CDR3 is TGCGCCAGCAGCCCAGACAGGTACGATGAGCAGTTCTTC.